The rows below give T cell receptor beta chains drawn from one sample of a study of a mutant IDH1 vaccine in newly diagnosed glioma. No antigen has been assigned to these receptors. Using immunoSEQ multiplex PCR, the repertoire was profiled, and TCRdb retains in-frame clones only, with some absent. Of approximately 50,000 clones in the sample, around 83% were seen once. Sequenced here: PBMCs, sampled from a glioma patient whose treatment included an IDH1 peptide vaccine. These TCRs come from a woman between 50 and 59 years old with glioma. CDR3s include the opening cysteine and the closing phenylalanine or tryptophan. A D gene is named only where the DNA matches it firmly. Some rows mark clone size as missing; the rest say once, few, many or name a class of expanded clone.

V gene	D gene	J gene	clone size	CDR3 DNA	CDR3 protein
TRBV6-5	.	TRBJ2-7	.	TGTGCCAGCAGTTACCCCAGGGGAGGGGACGAGCAGTACTTC	CASSYPRGGDEQYF
TRBV19	.	TRBJ1-5	.	TGTGCCAGTAGAGGGCTAGTCGGTCAGCCCCAGCATTTT	CASRGLVGQPQHF
TRBV7-2	.	TRBJ1-6	.	TGTGCCAGCAGCTTACTCGGACAAGGAAATTCACCCCTCCACTTT	CASSLLGQGNSPLHF
TRBV9	.	TRBJ1-2	once	TGTGCCAGCAGCGTAGGGGGATGGGGTATCGATGGCTACACCTTC	CASSVGGWGIDGYTF
TRBV13	.	TRBJ2-4	.	TGTGCCAGCAGCTTAGGGACAGGACTCAACATTCAGTACTTC	CASSLGTGLNIQYF
TRBV5-1	.	TRBJ1-5	.	TGCGCCAGCAGCCAGGGTGGGGATAGCAATCAGCCCCAGCATTTT	CASSQGGDSNQPQHF
TRBV6-5	.	TRBJ1-2	.	TGTGCCAGCAGACCGGGGGGGAGTAACTATGGCTACACCTTC	CASRPGGSNYGYTF
TRBV28	.	TRBJ1-3	.	TGTGCCAGCAGTTCTATTGGCGCAGGGTTTGGAAACACCATATATTTT	CASSSIGAGFGNTIYF
TRBV9	TRBD1	TRBJ2-7	.	TGTGCCAGCAGCCCGCATCAGGGACAGGGGTACGAGCAGTACTTC	CASSPHQGQGYEQYF
TRBV5-1	.	TRBJ2-7	.	TGCGCCAGCAGCTTGGAGGTCTTCTCCTACGAGCAGTACTTC	CASSLEVFSYEQYF
TRBV5-6	TRBD2	TRBJ2-2	few	TGTGCCAGCAGCTTTTCGCGGGGGAAATACACCGGGGAGCTGTTTTTT	CASSFSRGKYTGELFF
TRBV30	.	TRBJ1-4	few	TGTGCCTGGAGTGTAATGGGAGGGGGTGAAAAACTGTTTTTT	CAWSVMGGGEKLFF
TRBV19	.	TRBJ1-6	.	TGTGCCAGTAGTAACTCCTATAATTCACCCCTCCACTTT	CASSNSYNSPLHF
TRBV5-4	.	TRBJ1-5	.	TGTGCCAGCAGCTTGGGGCAGGGAAGAGAACAGCCCCAGCATTTT	CASSLGQGREQPQHF
TRBV4-1	.	TRBJ1-1	.	TGCGCCAGCAGGTTCGCAATGAACACTGAAGCTTTCTTT	CASRFAMNTEAFF
TRBV29-1	.	TRBJ1-1	.	TGCAGCGTTGGAAGGGGGAGCGGCACTGAAGCTTTCTTT	CSVGRGSGTEAFF
TRBV10-2	.	TRBJ1-2	.	TGCGCCAGCAGTGACGAAGCTAACTATGGCTACACCTTC	CASSDEANYGYTF
TRBV27	.	TRBJ1-1	.	TGTGCCAGCAGCAAATGGGGCAGAGGGGACACTGAAGCTTTCTTT	CASSKWGRGDTEAFF
TRBV30	TRBD1	TRBJ1-2	.	TGTGCCTGGAGTACTTGGACAGGGGGTGGCTACACCTTC	CAWSTWTGGGYTF
TRBV28	TRBD2	TRBJ2-7	.	TGTGCCAGCAGAGATCCTAGCGGGGGGGTAAAGGAGCAGTACTTC	CASRDPSGGVKEQYF
TRBV18	.	TRBJ1-6	.	TGTGCCAGCTCACCAGGTTATACTAATTCACCCCTCCACTTT	CASSPGYTNSPLHF
TRBV9	.	TRBJ1-4	.	TGTGCCAGCAACCGGGACCTGGGAGAAAAACTGTTTTTT	CASNRDLGEKLFF
TRBV6-1	TRBD1	TRBJ1-2	.	TGTGCCAGCAGGGACAGGGACAGCTATGGCTACACCTTC	CASRDRDSYGYTF
TRBV7-8	.	TRBJ1-5	.	TGTGCCGGTGGGCGGGGAGACCAGCCCCAGCATTTT	CAGGRGDQPQHF
TRBV4-2	.	TRBJ1-1	.	TGTGCCAGCAGCCAAGGCCAAACGGGGGAAGGAGTTGAAGCTTTCTTT	CASSQGQTGEGVEAFF